The sequence of this T cell receptor beta chain was determined in a study of CD8 T cells in ankylosing spondylitis. Whole-study results and caveats: In peripheral blood, disease-linked CD8+ clones occurred at relatively low frequencies. Reportedly, significant enrichment of disease-linked clones occurred in matched ankylosing spondylitis synovial fluid. A motif in TCR beta, a set of eight highly homologous variants, appeared characteristic of ankylosing spondylitis blood.

The authors made TCR beta libraries by quantitative 5'-RACE with molecular barcodes. TCRdb itself ran the 5' RACE reads through MiXCR, one entry per CDR3 protein. The sample carries 750,000 to 850,000 distinct CDR3 sequences, approximately 10% recorded once. Per the germline V gene, CDR1 is SGHTA and CDR2 is FQGNSA. The CDR3 runs 15 residues. V was clipped by 3 bases and J by 5 bases; unmatched bases: 5. In its sample, this clonotype was seen many times. Antigen specificity is unknown. V is TRBV7-2 and J is TRBJ2-2; 8 nucleotides match TRBD2. Material: blood, either unsorted or a sorted T cell fraction (not recorded which). This sequence was found in a male donor with ankylosing spondylitis. CDR3: CASSLAGGRTGELFF. CDR3 sequence (DNA): TGTGCCAGCAGCTTGGCGGGAGGAAGGACCGGGGAGCTGTTTTTT.